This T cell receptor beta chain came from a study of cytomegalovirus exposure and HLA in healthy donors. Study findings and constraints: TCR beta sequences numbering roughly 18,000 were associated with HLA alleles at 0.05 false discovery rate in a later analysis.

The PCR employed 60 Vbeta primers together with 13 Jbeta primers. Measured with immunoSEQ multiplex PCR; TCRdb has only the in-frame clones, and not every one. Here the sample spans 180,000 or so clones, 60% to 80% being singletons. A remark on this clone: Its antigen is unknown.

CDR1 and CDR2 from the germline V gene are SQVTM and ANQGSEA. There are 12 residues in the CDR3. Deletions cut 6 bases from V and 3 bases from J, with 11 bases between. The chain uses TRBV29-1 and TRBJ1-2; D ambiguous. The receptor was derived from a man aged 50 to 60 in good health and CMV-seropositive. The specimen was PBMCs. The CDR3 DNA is TGCAGCGTCGATCGATCAGACTATGGCTACACCTTC. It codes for CSVDRSDYGYTF.